This TCR beta chain was recorded in a study of monozygotic twins with inflammatory bowel disease. Notes on the study in general: IBD patients, compared with healthy twins, shared fewer clonotypes with others (especially with disease activity).

With regard to this clonotype: Its cognate antigen is unknown.

The template-switching step introduced UMIs that carried a 6-nucleotide sample barcode. TCRdb re-called the 5' RACE reads; every CDR3 protein appears as one record, without DNA. The sample shows approximately 300,000 distinct CDR3 sequences, and about 5% sits with its ten largest clones. Blood samples measuring roughly 2.6 ml were taken per donor. Unfractionated whole blood yielded total RNA, and T cells were not sorted. The CDR3 spans 14 residues. The genes are TRBV12-3 or TRBV12-4 and TRBJ2-5; the TCRdb call, TRBD2, lacks DNA for checking. This receptor was taken from a human donor with ulcerative colitis or Crohn's disease, or a healthy co-twin of an affected twin (not recorded which). Sequenced material: blood. CDR3 sequence reads: CASSWTGGEETQYF.